This T cell receptor beta chain was retrieved from a study of blood T cells in healthy people across ages. CDR3 size: 12 residues. V was shortened by 8 bases and J by 0 bases, with 5 bases between the two germline ends. A second PCR, run for roughly 6 to 11 cycles, used a sample-barcoded 5' primer plus a J-beta primer mix. Using its own MiXCR run on the 5' RACE reads, TCRdb lists one record per CDR3 protein. This table has about 1,500,000 distinct CDR3 sequences, approximately 30% appearing once. This clonotype was detected only a few times. Its antigen is still unknown. Findings of the study overall: Long-lived donors exceeded aged donors in naive CD4+ cells and diversity.

Sequences were obtained from blood. The receptor's source is a woman aged 25-40 years in good health. The V and J genes are TRBV12-3 or TRBV12-4 and TRBJ2-4; D gene ambiguous. The CDR3: CASGIAKNIQYF. The DNA for the CDR3 is TGTGCCAGCGGGATAGCCAAAAACATTCAGTACTTC.